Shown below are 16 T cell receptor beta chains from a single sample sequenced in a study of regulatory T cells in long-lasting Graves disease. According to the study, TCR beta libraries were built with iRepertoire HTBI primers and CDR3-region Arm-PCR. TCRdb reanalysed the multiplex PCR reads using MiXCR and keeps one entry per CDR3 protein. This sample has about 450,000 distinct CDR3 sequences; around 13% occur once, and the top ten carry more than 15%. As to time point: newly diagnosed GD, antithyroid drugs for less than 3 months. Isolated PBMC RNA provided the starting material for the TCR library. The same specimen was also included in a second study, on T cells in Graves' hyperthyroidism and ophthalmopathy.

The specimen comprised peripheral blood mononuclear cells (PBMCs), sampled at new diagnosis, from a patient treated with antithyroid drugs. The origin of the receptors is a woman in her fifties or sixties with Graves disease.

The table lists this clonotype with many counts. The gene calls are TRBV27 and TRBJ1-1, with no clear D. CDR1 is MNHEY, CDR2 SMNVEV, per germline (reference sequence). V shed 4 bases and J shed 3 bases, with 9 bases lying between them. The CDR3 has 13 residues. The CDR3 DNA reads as TGTGCCAGCAGTTACCAGAAATACACTGAAGCTTTCTTT. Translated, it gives CASSYQKYTEAFF.

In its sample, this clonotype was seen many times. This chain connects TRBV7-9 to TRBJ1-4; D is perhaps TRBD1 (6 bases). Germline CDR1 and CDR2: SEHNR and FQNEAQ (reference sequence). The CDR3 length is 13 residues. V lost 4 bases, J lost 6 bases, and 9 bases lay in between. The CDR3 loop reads CASSSRTDEKLFF. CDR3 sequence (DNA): TGTGCCAGCAGCTCCCGGACAGATGAAAAACTGTTTTTT.

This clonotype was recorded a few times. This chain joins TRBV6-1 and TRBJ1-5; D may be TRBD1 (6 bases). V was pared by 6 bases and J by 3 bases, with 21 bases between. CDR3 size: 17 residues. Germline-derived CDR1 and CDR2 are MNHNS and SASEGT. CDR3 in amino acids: CASRKGLQQGNNQPQHF. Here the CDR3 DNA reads TGTGCCAGCAGAAAGGGGCTACAACAGGGTAACAATCAGCCCCAGCATTTT.

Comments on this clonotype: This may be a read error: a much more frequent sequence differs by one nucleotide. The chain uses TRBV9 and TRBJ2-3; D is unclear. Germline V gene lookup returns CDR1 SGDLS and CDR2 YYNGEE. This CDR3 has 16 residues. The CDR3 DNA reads TGTGCCAGCAGCGTAGAATGGCAGGATAGCACAGATACGCGGTATTTT. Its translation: CASSVEWQDSTDTRYF.

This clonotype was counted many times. CDR3 loop: CASSVGGPAPYNEQFF. The CDR3 DNA follows: TGTGCCAGCAGCGTAGGAGGACCCGCACCATACAATGAGCAGTTCTTC. This chain uses TRBV9 with TRBJ2-1; D is ambiguous. The germline CDR1 and CDR2 sequences are SGDLS and YYNGEE. The V and J ends lost 0 bases and 4 bases respectively, with 14 bases between them. This CDR3 comprises 16 residues.

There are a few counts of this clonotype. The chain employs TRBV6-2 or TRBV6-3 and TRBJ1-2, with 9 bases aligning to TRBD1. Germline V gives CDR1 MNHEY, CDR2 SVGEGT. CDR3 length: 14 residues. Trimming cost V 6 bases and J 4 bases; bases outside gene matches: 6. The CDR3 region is CASRQQGAGYGYTF. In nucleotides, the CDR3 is TGTGCCAGCAGGCAACAGGGGGCGGGCTATGGCTACACCTTC.

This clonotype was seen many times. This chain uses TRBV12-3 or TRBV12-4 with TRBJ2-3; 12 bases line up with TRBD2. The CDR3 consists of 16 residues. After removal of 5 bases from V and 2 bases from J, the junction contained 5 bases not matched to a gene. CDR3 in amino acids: CASSLRTSGDTDTQYF. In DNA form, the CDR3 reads TGTGCCAGCAGTCTGAGGACTAGCGGGGACACAGATACGCAGTATTTT.

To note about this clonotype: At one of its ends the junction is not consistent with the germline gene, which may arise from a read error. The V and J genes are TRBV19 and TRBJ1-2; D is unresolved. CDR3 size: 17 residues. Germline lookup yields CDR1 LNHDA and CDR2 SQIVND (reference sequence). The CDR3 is CAGSSRSAGNPNYGYTF. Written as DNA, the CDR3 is TGTGCCGGTAGTTCCAGGTCGGCAGGCAATCCTAACTATGGCTACACCTTC.

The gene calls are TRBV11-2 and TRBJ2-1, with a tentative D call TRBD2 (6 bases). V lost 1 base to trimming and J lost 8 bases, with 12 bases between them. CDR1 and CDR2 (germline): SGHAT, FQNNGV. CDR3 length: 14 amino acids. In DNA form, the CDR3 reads TGTGCCAGCAGCTTAGCATACTCGGGGGATGAGCAGTTCTTC. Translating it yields CASSLAYSGDEQFF.

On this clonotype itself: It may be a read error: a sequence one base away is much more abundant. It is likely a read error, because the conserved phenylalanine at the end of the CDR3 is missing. The CDR3 sequence: CASSLGGVPDTQYV. CDR3 DNA: TGTGCCAGCAGCTTAGGGGGGGTCCCAGATACGCAGTATGTT. This chain joins TRBV7-9 and TRBJ2-3, with D possibly TRBD2 on 6 matching bases. Deletions cut 1 base from V and 4 bases from J, with 9 bases between. The length of the CDR3 is 14 residues. In germline, CDR1 is SEHNR, CDR2 FQNEAQ (reference sequence).

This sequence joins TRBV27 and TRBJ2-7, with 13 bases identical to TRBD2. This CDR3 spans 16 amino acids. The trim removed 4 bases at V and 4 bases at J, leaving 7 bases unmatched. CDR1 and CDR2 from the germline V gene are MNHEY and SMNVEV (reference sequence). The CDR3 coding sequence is TGTGCCAGCAGTTACCGGACTAGCGGGAGAAGGTACGAGCAGTACTTC. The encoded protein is CASSYRTSGRRYEQYF.

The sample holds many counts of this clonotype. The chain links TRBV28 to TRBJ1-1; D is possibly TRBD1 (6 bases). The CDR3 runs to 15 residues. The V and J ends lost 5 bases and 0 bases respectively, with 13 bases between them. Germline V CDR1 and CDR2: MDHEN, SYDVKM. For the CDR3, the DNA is TGTGCCAGCAGTCGTACAGGGTACATGAACACTGAAGCTTTCTTT. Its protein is CASSRTGYMNTEAFF. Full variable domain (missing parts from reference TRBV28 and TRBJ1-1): DVKVTQSSRYLVKRTGEKVFLECVQDMDHENMFWYRQDPGLGLRLIYFSYDVKMKEKGDIPEGYSVSREKKERFSLILESASTNQTSMYLCASSRTGYMNTEAFFGQGTRLTVV.

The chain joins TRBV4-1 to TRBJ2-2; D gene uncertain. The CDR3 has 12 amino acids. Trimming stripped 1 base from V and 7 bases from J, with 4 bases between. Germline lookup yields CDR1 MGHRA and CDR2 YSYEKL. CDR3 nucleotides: TGCGCCAGCAGCCAAGTAGGCGGGGAGCTGTTTTTT. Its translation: CASSQVGGELFF.

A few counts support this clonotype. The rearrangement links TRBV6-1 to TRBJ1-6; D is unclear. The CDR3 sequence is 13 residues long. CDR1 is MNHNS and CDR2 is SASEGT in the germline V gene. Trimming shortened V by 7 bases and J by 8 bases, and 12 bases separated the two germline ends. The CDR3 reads CASKAFQDSPLHF. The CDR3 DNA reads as TGTGCCAGCAAGGCTTTTCAGGATTCACCCCTCCACTTT.

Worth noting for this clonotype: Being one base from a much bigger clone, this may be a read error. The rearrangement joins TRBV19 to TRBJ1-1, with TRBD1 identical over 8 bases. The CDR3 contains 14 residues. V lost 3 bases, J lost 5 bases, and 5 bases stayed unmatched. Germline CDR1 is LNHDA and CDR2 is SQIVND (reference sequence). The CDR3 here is CASSMQGTGTEAFF. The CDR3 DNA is TGTGCCAGTAGTATGCAGGGGACAGGAACTGAAGCTTTCTTT.

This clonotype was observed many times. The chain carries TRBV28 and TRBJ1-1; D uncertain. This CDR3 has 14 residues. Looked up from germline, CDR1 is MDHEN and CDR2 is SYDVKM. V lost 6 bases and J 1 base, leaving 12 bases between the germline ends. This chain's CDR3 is CASSPHGENTEAFF. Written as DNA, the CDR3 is TGTGCCAGCAGCCCACACGGGGAGAACACTGAAGCTTTCTTT.